The rows below give T cell receptor beta chains drawn from one sample of a study of technical replicates of blood from a few donors. The table came from immunoSEQ multiplex PCR; TCRdb's copy has only in-frame clones and leaves some out. Of about 100,000 clones listed, almost 96% were seen once; the top ten hold 0.22%. The sequenced sample consisted of T cells isolated from PBMCs. The receptor set was obtained from a human donor in good health. The CDR3 runs from the conserved cysteine through the conserved F or W. Each record gives: D gene, clone size, J gene, V gene, CDR3 DNA, CDR3 protein. D genes are given only for firm matches. Clone size, where shown, is once, few, many, or a class for clones that have expanded.

NA,NA,TRBJ1-1,TRBV2,TGTGCCAGCTCGACAGGCAACACTGAAGCTTTCTTT,CASSTGNTEAFF
NA,once,TRBJ1-1,TRBV4-1,TGCGCCAGCAGCCAAGCCTCAGGGTTTGTCATGAACACTGAAGCTTTCTTT,CASSQASGFVMNTEAFF
TRBD1,NA,TRBJ1-4,TRBV4-1,TGCGCCAGCAGCCAAGATCCCCGGGACAGGGGGCTCTCGAGAGAAAAACTGTTTTTT,CASSQDPRDRGLSREKLFF
TRBD1,NA,TRBJ2-7,TRBV5-4,TGTGCCAGCAGCGCCGGGACAGCGTCCTACGAGCAGTACTTC,CASSAGTASYEQYF
NA,NA,TRBJ2-3,TRBV13,TGTGCCAGCAGCTTAAGACCGGGGAGGCCCCAGTCTACCCCTCATACGCAGTATTTT,CASSLRPGRPQSTPHTQYF
NA,NA,TRBJ1-2,TRBV11-2,TGTGCCAGCAGGACATGGAGGGACTATGGCTACACCTTC,CASRTWRDYGYTF
NA,NA,TRBJ1-1,TRBV7-3,TGTGCCAGCAGCCAGGACAGCTCGAACACTGAAGCTTTCTTT,CASSQDSSNTEAFF
NA,once,TRBJ2-7,TRBV4-1,TGCGCCAGCAGCCAAGGGCAGGACTCCTACGAGCAGTACTTC,CASSQGQDSYEQYF
NA,NA,TRBJ1-6,TRBV6-5,TGTGCCAGCACCCCACAGAGTAATTCACCCCTCCACTTT,CASTPQSNSPLHF
NA,NA,TRBJ2-2,TRBV4-1,TGCGCCAGCAGCGGGGGCCTCTTGAACACCGGGGAGCTGTTTTTT,CASSGGLLNTGELFF
NA,NA,TRBJ1-4,TRBV27,TGTGCCAGCCGGGAACAGGGCAACACAAGGGTTGAAAAACTGTTTTTT,CASREQGNTRVEKLFF
TRBD2,NA,TRBJ2-3,TRBV19,TGTGCCAGTAGTATTCCTAGCGGGAGCACAGATACGCAGTATTTT,CASSIPSGSTDTQYF
NA,NA,TRBJ1-5,TRBV6-1,TGTGCCAGCAGTGAATACTATCGGGGGGTCAATCAGCCCCAGCATTTT,CASSEYYRGVNQPQHF
NA,NA,TRBJ2-1,TRBV7-9,TGTGCCAGCAGCTTAGCGAACTCATTCAATGAGCAGTTCTTC,CASSLANSFNEQFF
NA,NA,TRBJ2-1,TRBV29-1,TGCAGCGTCGGCGGGATATACAATGAGCAGTTCTTC,CSVGGIYNEQFF
NA,once,TRBJ2-3,TRBV7-9,TGTGCCAGCAGCTCCACTGCCCGAAATACGCAGTATTTT,CASSSTARNTQYF
NA,NA,TRBJ1-5,TRBV10-2,TGCGCCAGCAGTGACGGACAGTATAGCAATCAGCCCCAGCATTTT,CASSDGQYSNQPQHF
TRBD1,NA,TRBJ1-3,TRBV10-3,TGTGCCATCAAGGGGGCCTCTGGAAACACCATATATTTT,CAIKGASGNTIYF
NA,NA,TRBJ2-5,TRBV5-1,TGCGCCAGCAGCGGGACACCTCAAGAGACCCAGTACTTC,CASSGTPQETQYF
TRBD2,NA,TRBJ2-5,TRBV29-1,TGCAGCGTTGATGGGCTAGCGGGGCCCCCAGGGGAGACCCAGTACTTC,CSVDGLAGPPGETQYF
TRBD2,NA,TRBJ2-1,TRBV6-5,TGTGCCAGCAGCCTAGCGGGATGGGATGAGCAGTTCTTC,CASSLAGWDEQFF
TRBD1,NA,TRBJ1-1,TRBV18,TGTGCCAGCTCACCGGGGAAGGGGGCAGTAGCAACTGAAGCTTTCTTT,CASSPGKGAVATEAFF
NA,NA,TRBJ2-7,TRBV9,TGTGCCAGCAGCGTAGGTATCGGGGGCTACGAGCAGTACTTC,CASSVGIGGYEQYF
NA,NA,TRBJ2-7,TRBV21-1,TGTGCCAGCAGCAAAGGCCACTGGACAGATTCTTCCTACGAGCAGTACTTC,CASSKGHWTDSSYEQYF
TRBD2,NA,TRBJ2-3,TRBV5-4,TGTGCCAGCAGCCGGACTAGCGGGAGCACAGATACGCAGTATTTT,CASSRTSGSTDTQYF
NA,NA,TRBJ1-1,TRBV5-6,TGTGCCAGCAGCTTGATGGAGGGGTGGGCTTTCTTT,CASSLMEGWAFF
NA,NA,TRBJ2-3,TRBV5-4,TGTGCCAGCAGCTTGGGGCGGGCCAGCACAGATACGCAGTATTTT,CASSLGRASTDTQYF
NA,once,TRBJ2-5,TRBV11-2,TGTGCCAGCAGCTTAGAAGGACTACCGTACCAAGAGACCCAGTACTTC,CASSLEGLPYQETQYF
NA,NA,TRBJ2-7,TRBV27,TGTGCCAGCAGGACCCCAGGAATCGCCTACGAGCAGTACTTC,CASRTPGIAYEQYF
NA,NA,TRBJ1-1,TRBV27,TGTGCCAGCAGTTTATCCCCGGGGGGGGTTAGGGCTTTCTTT,CASSLSPGGVRAFF
NA,NA,TRBJ2-5,TRBV28,TGTGCCACCACTTCCTTGGAGACCCAGTACTTC,CATTSLETQYF
NA,NA,TRBJ2-7,TRBV11-3,TGTGCCAGCAGCGGACACTACGAGCAGTACTTC,CASSGHYEQYF
TRBD2,NA,TRBJ2-7,TRBV6-1,TGTGCCAGCAGTGAACCCCGAGGGGGACTAGGGGGCTACGAGCAGTACTTC,CASSEPRGGLGGYEQYF
NA,NA,TRBJ2-1,TRBV27,TGTGCCAGCAGTTTAACAGGGTCCTACAATGAGCAGTTCTTC,CASSLTGSYNEQFF